This T cell receptor beta chain was profiled in a study of T cell repertoires in cytomegalovirus infection. Study background: Both a matching HLA type and CMV infection were indicated by public TCR beta signatures.

TCRdb called the reads again in MiXCR, with one record for every CDR3 protein. Of some 270,000 distinct CDR3 sequences in the sample, about 15% were seen once. Overall study results and limits: Public TCR beta family frequency separated CMV-and-HLA carriers, including in an independent cohort.

CDR3 length: 20 amino acids. V lost 5 bases and J 0 bases, leaving 27 bases between the germline ends. Germline-derived CDR1 and CDR2 are SEHNR and FQNEAQ (reference sequence). This clonotype was counted many times. What it binds is not known. The chain has TRBV7-9 and TRBJ2-3; D is perhaps TRBD1 (6 bases). The sequencing input was CD8+ T cells from PBMCs. This clonotype was sampled from a human donor in good health (CMV status not recorded). Some clones in this sample may be carry-over from other donors' samples. CDR3 sequence (DNA): TGTGCCAGCAGCCCTGGGTACTCCAAACCGGGACACCCTAGCACAGATACGCAGTATTTT. Its translation is CASSPGYSKPGHPSTDTQYF.